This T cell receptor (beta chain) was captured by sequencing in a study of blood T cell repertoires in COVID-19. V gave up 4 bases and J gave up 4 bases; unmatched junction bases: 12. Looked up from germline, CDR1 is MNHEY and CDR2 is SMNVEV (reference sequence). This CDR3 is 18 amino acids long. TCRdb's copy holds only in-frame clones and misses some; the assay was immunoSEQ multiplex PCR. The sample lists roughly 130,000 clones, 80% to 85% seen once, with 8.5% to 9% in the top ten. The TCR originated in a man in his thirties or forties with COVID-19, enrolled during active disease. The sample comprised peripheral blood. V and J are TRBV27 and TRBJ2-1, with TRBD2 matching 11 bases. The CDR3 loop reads CASSSQSSGRADYNEQFF. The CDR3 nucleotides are TGTGCCAGCAGTTCCCAAAGTAGCGGGAGGGCCGATTACAATGAGCAGTTCTTC.